This TCR beta chain was observed in a study of Ad26.COV2.S vaccination and SARS-CoV-2 variants. Study information: In the COV1001 trial, the donor was in the Ad26.COV2.S arm. Administration of Ad26.COV2.S was intramuscular, either once or twice 56 days apart. The study, taken as a whole, reports: Vaccine recipients and placebo recipients showed similar non-spike TCR breadth. It was vaccine recipients, not placebo recipients, who had the higher spike-specific TCR breadth.

About this clone itself: As yet, its antigen is unknown. In the same sample, other DNA sequences code for this CDR3.

The repertoire was sequenced with immunoSEQ multiplex PCR; TCRdb's copy has only in-frame clones and lacks some. The sample has approximately 300,000 clones; around four fifths are singletons. Treatment of the sample: around 19 received Ad26.COV2.S at low or high dose, single or two shots; a few received placebo; per-sample allocation not given. The samples were gathered on day 63 after the first injection of vaccine or placebo. The V gene lost 7 bases and the J gene lost 2 bases, with 11 bases spanning the gap. Germline assignment: CDR1 SNHLY and CDR2 FYNNEI. The CDR3 consists of 13 residues. The chain links TRBV2 to TRBJ1-2; D gene ambiguous. The receptor was derived from a person aged 18-65 years who received the Ad26.COV2.S COVID-19 vaccine or a placebo. This material consisted of peripheral blood, taken in a trial of Ad26.COV2.S vaccine versus placebo. The CDR3 DNA is TGTGCCAGCATAATGGGGAGGAACTATGGCTACACCTTC. Protein sequence: CASIMGRNYGYTF.